This T cell receptor (beta chain) derives from a study of T-cell reconstitution after alpha-beta-depleted transplantation in children. Overall study findings and caveats: After one year, T-cell counts and TCRbeta diversity mostly came from new T cells. There were reportedly several hundred expanded graft clones from which alpha-beta T cells came about two months after transplant. At day 60, the high TCRbeta diversity found in some patients originated from recipient T cells and thymic progenitors that had survived.

The germline V gene encodes CDR1 SGHNT and CDR2 YYREEE (reference sequence). This CDR3 is built from 15 residues. V trimming: 4 bases; J trimming: 3 bases; junction bases outside the gene matches: 6. With regard to this clonotype: Its antigen is currently unknown.

Unique molecular identifiers featured in how the TCRbeta library was prepared. TCRdb re-called the PCR reads with MiXCR, one entry per CDR3 protein. Of under 85,000 distinct CDR3 sequences in the sample, approximately 18% are singletons; the top ten hold 51%. The source was PBMCs, mostly from graft donor cells, collected 360 days after TCRalphabeta/CD19-depleted stem cell transplant. This clonotype was sampled from a male patient aged 2-15 years who had a stem cell transplant for acute lymphoblastic leukemia, so the T cells may come from the graft donor. The gene calls are TRBV5-4 and TRBJ2-7; the match to TRBD2 covers 11 bases. The CDR3: CASSHSGRGIYEQYF. CDR3 DNA: TGTGCCAGCAGCCATAGCGGGAGGGGTATCTACGAGCAGTACTTC. Supplemented by reference TRBV5-4 and TRBJ2-7, the full variable domain reads ETGVTQSPTHLIKTRGQQVTLRCSSQSGHNTVSWYQQALGQGPQFIFQYYREEENGRGNFPPRFSGLQFPNYSSELNVNALELDDSALYLCASSHSGRGIYEQYFGPGTRLTVT.